This is a list of T cell receptor beta chains from one sample in a study of blood T cell repertoires in COVID-19. Repertoires were generated with immunoSEQ multiplex PCR, while TCRdb's copy carries only in-frame clones and drops some. Among around 17,000 clones, more than 75% were seen once, and the ten largest hold around 4.7%. The sample comprised peripheral blood. These receptors were collected from a man in his sixties with active COVID-19. Both conserved end residues are part of each CDR3. The order of the fields is CDR3 protein, CDR3 DNA, V gene, J gene, D gene, CDR3 length. A D gene is named only where the DNA matches it firmly.

CASSTTQGGNEQFF	TGTGCCAGCAGCACAACGCAGGGGGGCAATGAGCAGTTCTTC	TRBV2	TRBJ2-1	NA	14
CASSELQGAYNEQFF	TGTGCCAGCAGTGAGTTGCAGGGGGCATACAATGAGCAGTTCTTC	TRBV2	TRBJ2-1	TRBD1	15
CASGNRDTQYF	TGTGCCAGCGGAAACAGAGATACGCAGTATTTT	TRBV2	TRBJ2-3	NA	11
CASSKGAQKETQYF	TGTGCCAGCAGTAAGGGGGCCCAAAAAGAGACCCAGTACTTC	TRBV5-6	TRBJ2-5	TRBD1	14
CASSEQGATVTEAFF	TGTGCCAGCAGTGAACAGGGGGCCACTGTCACTGAAGCTTTCTTT	TRBV2	TRBJ1-1	TRBD1	15
CASSLRRGYYNSPLHF	TGTGCCAGCAGTCTTAGAAGGGGTTACTATAATTCACCCCTCCACTTT	TRBV28	TRBJ1-6	NA	16
CASSGRQGAGYTF	TGTGCCAGCAGCGGCCGACAGGGTGCTGGCTACACCTTC	TRBV9	TRBJ1-2	TRBD1	13
CASSWGDRTNYGYTF	TGTGCCAGCAGCTGGGGGGACAGAACTAACTATGGCTACACCTTC	TRBV7-2	TRBJ1-2	TRBD1	15
CASSHRTGEDEQYF	TGTGCCAGCAGCCATCGGACAGGGGAGGACGAGCAGTACTTC	TRBV4-2	TRBJ2-7	TRBD1	14
CASSRDRPSGNTIYF	TGTGCCAGCAGTCGGGACAGACCCTCTGGAAACACCATATATTTT	TRBV2	TRBJ1-3	TRBD1	15
CASSHSTGDYGYTF	TGCGCCAGCAGCCACTCCACAGGGGACTATGGCTACACCTTC	TRBV5-1	TRBJ1-2	TRBD1	14
CASSTGPIGYTF	TGTGCCAGCAGCACAGGCCCTATTGGCTACACCTTC	TRBV7-9	TRBJ1-2	NA	12
CASSLVAGSTDTQYF	TGCGCCAGCAGCTTGGTAGCGGGGAGCACAGATACGCAGTATTTT	TRBV5-1	TRBJ2-3	TRBD2	15
CASTREARTNYGYTF	TGCGCCAGCACCCGGGAGGCCCGAACTAACTATGGCTACACCTTC	TRBV4-1	TRBJ1-2	NA	15
CVSSRGGTEAFF	TGTGTCAGTAGCCGAGGGGGCACTGAAGCTTTCTTT	TRBV28	TRBJ1-1	NA	12
CASSPGTGGADTQYF	TGTGCCAGCAGCCCCGGGACAGGGGGAGCAGATACGCAGTATTTT	TRBV7-7	TRBJ2-3	TRBD1	15
CASSSMDRRNEQYF	TGTGCCAGTAGTTCAATGGACAGGAGAAACGAGCAGTACTTC	TRBV19	TRBJ2-7	TRBD1	14
CASSQEIGSPYEQYF	TGTGCCAGCAGCCAAGAGATAGGGAGTCCCTACGAGCAGTACTTC	TRBV4-2	TRBJ2-7	NA	15